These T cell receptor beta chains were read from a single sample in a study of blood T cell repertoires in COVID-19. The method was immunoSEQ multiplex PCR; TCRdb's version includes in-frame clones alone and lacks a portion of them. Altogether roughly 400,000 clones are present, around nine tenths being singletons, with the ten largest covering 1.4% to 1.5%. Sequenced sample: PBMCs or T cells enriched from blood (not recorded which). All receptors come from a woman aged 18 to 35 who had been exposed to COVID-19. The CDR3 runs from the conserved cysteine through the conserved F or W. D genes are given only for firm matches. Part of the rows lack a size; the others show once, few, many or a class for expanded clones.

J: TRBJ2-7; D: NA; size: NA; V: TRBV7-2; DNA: TGTGCCAGCAGCTTAGTTCGGGGAACCCTTTCCTACGAGCAGTACTTC; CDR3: CASSLVRGTLSYEQYF
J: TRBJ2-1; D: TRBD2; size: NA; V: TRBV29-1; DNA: TGCAGCGTGGGGACTAGCGGCAATGAGCAGTTCTTC; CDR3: CSVGTSGNEQFF
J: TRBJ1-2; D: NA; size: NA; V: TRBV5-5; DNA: TGTGCCAGCAGCGCCTTAGGACAGTTAACCGCTAACTATGGCTACACCTTC; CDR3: CASSALGQLTANYGYTF
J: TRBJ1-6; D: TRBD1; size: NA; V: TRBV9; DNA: TGTGCCAGCAGCGTAGGGCAGGGGGTTAATTCACCCCTCCACTTT; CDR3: CASSVGQGVNSPLHF
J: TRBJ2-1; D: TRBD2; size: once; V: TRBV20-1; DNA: TGCAGTGCTAGTAAGGTGTCGGGAGGAGGCCACGGTGAGCAGTTCTTC; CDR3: CSASKVSGGGHGEQFF
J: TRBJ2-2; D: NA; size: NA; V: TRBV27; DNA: TGTGCCAGCACCCCCCTCGGGGGTCCCGGGGAGCTGTTTTTT; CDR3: CASTPLGGPGELFF
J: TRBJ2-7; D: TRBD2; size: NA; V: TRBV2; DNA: TGTGCCAGCGGACTAGCGGGGGGGTACGAGCAGTACTTC; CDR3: CASGLAGGYEQYF
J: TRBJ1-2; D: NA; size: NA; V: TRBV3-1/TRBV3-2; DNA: TGTGCCAGCAGCCCCATGGCGGCCTCTAACTATGGCTACACCTTC; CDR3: CASSPMAASNYGYTF
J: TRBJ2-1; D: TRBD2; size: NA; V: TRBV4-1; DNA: TGCGCCAGCAGCCCTAGCGGGCGGGATCCCTACAATGAGCAGTTCTTC; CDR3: CASSPSGRDPYNEQFF
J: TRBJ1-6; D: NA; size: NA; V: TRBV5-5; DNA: TGTGCCAGCAGCTTGACAGGGATTTTAAATAATTCACCCCTCCACTTT; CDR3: CASSLTGILNNSPLHF
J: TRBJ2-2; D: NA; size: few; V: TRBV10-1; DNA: TGCGCCAGCAGTGAGTTACAGGAGAACACCGGGGAGCTGTTTTTT; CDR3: CASSELQENTGELFF
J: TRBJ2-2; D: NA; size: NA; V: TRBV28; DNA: TGTGCCAGCAAAACGGCGGGGCGGAAGACCGGGGAGCTGTTTTTT; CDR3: CASKTAGRKTGELFF
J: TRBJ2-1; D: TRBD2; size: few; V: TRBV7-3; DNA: TGTGCCAGCAGCCCCAGCGGGAGCTCCTACAATGAGCAGTTCTTC; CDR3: CASSPSGSSYNEQFF
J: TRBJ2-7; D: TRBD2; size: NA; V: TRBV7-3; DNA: TGTGCCAGCAGCTTAAGGGGCCTAGCGGGGGACGAGCAGTACTTC; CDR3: CASSLRGLAGDEQYF
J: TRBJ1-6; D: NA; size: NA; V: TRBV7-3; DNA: TGTGCCAGCAGCCCCCTCGCCGCGGATTCACCCCTCCACTTT; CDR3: CASSPLAADSPLHF
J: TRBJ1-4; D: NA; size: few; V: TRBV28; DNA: TGTGCCAGCAGTTTTTTGGCGGGCTCGACTAATGAAAAACTGTTTTTT; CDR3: CASSFLAGSTNEKLFF
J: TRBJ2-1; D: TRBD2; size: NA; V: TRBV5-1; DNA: TGCGCCAGCAGCTTGGCTAGCGGGAGGGCCAATGAGCAGTTCTTC; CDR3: CASSLASGRANEQFF
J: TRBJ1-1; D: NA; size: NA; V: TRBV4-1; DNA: TGCGCCAGCAGCCCGACAGTCACCACTGAAGCTTTCTTT; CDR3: CASSPTVTTEAFF
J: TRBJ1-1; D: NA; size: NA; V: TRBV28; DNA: TGTGCCAGCAGCGGTAGGGGGACTGAAGCTTTCTTT; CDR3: CASSGRGTEAFF
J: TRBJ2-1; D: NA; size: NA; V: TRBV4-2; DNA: TGTGCCAGCAGCCAAGATCTCGTGGGCCGGAGGGAGTTCTTC; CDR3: CASSQDLVGRREFF
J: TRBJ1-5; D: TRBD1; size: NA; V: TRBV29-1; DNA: TGCAGCGTTGGTTACGGACAGGGTAATCAGCCCCAGCATTTT; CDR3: CSVGYGQGNQPQHF
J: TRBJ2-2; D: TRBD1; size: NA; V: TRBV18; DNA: TGTGCCAGCTCACTGGACAGGGGGGATACCGGGGAGCTGTTTTTT; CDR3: CASSLDRGDTGELFF
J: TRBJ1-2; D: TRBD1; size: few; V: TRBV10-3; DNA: TGTGCCATCAGTGGGTTCCCGGGACAGGGTGCGGAGGGCTACACCTTC; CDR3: CAISGFPGQGAEGYTF
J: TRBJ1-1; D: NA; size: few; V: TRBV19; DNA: TGTGCCAGTAGTATACCTCGGCCAGGGTTGAGCACTGAAGCTTTCTTT; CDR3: CASSIPRPGLSTEAFF
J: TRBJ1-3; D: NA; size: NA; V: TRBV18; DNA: TGTGCCAGCTCACGGGAGGCGTATTCTGGAAACACCATATATTTT; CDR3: CASSREAYSGNTIYF
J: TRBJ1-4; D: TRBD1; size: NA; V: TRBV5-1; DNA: TGCGCCAGCAGCCCCGGACAGGGCTACAATGAAAAACTGTTTTTT; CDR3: CASSPGQGYNEKLFF
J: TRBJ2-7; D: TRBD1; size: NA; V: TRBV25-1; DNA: TGTGCCAGCAGTGCCCCGGGACAGGGGAAGAACGAGCAGTACTTC; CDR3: CASSAPGQGKNEQYF
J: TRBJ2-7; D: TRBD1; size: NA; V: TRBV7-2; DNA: TGTGCCAGCAGCCTCAACCTCGGGACAGTAAGCTCCTACGAGCAGTACTTC; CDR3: CASSLNLGTVSSYEQYF
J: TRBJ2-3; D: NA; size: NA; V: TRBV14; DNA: TGTGCCAGCAGCCCCGGTTCTCATACGCAGTATTTT; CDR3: CASSPGSHTQYF
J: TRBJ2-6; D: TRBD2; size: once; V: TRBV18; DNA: TGTGCCAGCTCACAGTCGACGGGAGGCTCTGGGGCCAACGTCCTGACTTTC; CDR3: CASSQSTGGSGANVLTF
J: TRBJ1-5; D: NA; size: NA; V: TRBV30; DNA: TGTGCCTGGGGCATAGGGGATGTGAGCAATCAGCCCCAGCATTTT; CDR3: CAWGIGDVSNQPQHF
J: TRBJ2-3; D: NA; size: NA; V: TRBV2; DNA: TGTGCCAGCAGTGGTTCGGACAGAAGCACAGATACGCAGTATTTT; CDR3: CASSGSDRSTDTQYF
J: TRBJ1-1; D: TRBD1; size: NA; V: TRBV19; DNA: TGTGCCAGTAGCCGACAGGGCGGAGGCACTGAAGCTTTCTTT; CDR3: CASSRQGGGTEAFF
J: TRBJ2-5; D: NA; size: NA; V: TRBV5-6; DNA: TGTGCCAGCAGCTTGGAAGAGGCGGGGGAGACCCAGTACTTC; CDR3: CASSLEEAGETQYF
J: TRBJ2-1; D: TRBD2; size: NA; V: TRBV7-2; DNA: TGTGCCAGCAGCCCGCTAAGAGCGGGAGTTGGTAATGAGCAGTTCTTC; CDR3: CASSPLRAGVGNEQFF
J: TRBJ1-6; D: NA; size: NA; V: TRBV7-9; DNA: TGTGCCAGCAGCTCCCAGGGACAAGCTAATTCACCCCTCCACTTT; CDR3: CASSSQGQANSPLHF
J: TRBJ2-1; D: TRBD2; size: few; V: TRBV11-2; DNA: TGTGCCAGCAGCTTGGGGCTAGCGGGAGGGCCTCAGAATGAGCAGTTCTTC; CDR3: CASSLGLAGGPQNEQFF
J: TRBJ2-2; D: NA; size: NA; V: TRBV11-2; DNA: TGTGCCAGCAGGGGACTTAACACCGGGGAGCTGTTTTTT; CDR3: CASRGLNTGELFF
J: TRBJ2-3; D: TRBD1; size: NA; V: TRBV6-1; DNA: TGTGCCAGCAGTGACCACGGACAGGCCACAGATACGCAGTATTTT; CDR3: CASSDHGQATDTQYF
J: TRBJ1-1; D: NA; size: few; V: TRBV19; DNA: TGTGCCAGTTGGAGAGGTACTGAAGCTTTCTTT; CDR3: CASWRGTEAFF
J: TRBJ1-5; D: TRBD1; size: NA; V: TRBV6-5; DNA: TGCGATTCCCCCGACAGGGGTTGGAGCAATCAGCCCCAGCATTTT; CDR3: CDSPDRGWSNQPQHF
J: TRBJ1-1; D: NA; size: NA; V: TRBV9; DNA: TGTGCCAGCAGTCAGGGTATAGCCACTGAAGCTTTCTTT; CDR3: CASSQGIATEAFF
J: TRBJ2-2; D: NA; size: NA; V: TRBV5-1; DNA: TGCGCCAGCAGCCCCGGAAGGGGCGGAAGCACCGGGGAGCTGTTTTTT; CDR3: CASSPGRGGSTGELFF
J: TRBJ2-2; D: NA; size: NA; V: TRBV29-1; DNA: TGCAGCGTTGGGGGGGGACAGGTCCGCACCGGGGAGCTGTTTTTT; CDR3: CSVGGGQVRTGELFF
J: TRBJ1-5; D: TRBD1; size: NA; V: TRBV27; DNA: TGTGCCACGAGACAGGGTGAATCAGCGACCCAGCATTTT; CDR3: CATRQGESATQHF
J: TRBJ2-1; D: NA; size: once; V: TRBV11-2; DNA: TGTGCCAGCAGCACGAAAGGGTTAGCGGACGGCTCCTACAATGAGCAGTTCTTC; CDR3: CASSTKGLADGSYNEQFF
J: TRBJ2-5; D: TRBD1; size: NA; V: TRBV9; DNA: TGTGCCAGCAGCCTAGGGGGCGCTCCACAAGAGACCCAGTACTTC; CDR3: CASSLGGAPQETQYF
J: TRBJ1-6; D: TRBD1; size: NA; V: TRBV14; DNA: TGTGCCAGCAGCCCGGGACAGGGATTTTCACCCCTCCACTTT; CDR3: CASSPGQGFSPLHF
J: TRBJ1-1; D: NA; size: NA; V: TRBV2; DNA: TGTGCCAGCAGAGGACGGGGAGGAGGAGAAGCTTTCTTT; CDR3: CASRGRGGGEAFF
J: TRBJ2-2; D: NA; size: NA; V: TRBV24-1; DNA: TGTGCCACCCAACCTCGAACAGGCTCCACCGGGGAGCTGTTTTTT; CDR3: CATQPRTGSTGELFF
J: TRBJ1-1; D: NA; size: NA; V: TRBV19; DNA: TGTGCCAGTAGTCCGCTCAAGGCGGGGTGGGACACTGAAGCTTTCTTT; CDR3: CASSPLKAGWDTEAFF
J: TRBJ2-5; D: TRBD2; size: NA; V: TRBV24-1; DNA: TGTGCCACCAGTGATTTTGTGGGGGGGGGAGAGACCCAGTACTTC; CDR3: CATSDFVGGGETQYF
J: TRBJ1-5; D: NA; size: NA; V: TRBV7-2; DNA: TGTGCCAGCAGCTTATGGGCGGGCCTGAGCAATCAGCCCCAGCATTTT; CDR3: CASSLWAGLSNQPQHF